The rows below give T cell receptor beta chains drawn from one sample of a study of T cells after yellow fever vaccination. A single record per CDR3 protein comes from TCRdb applying MiXCR to the 5' RACE reads. Here the sample spans almost 600,000 distinct CDR3 sequences, approximately 12% being singletons. The specimen was PBMCs, collected on the day of the yellow fever booster vaccination. These receptors originate from a man aged 25 to 40 who received the YFV17D yellow fever vaccine. Both conserved end residues are part of each CDR3.

J | V | CDR3
TRBJ2-5 | TRBV5-1 | CASSKTGTVQETQYF
TRBJ2-2 | TRBV7-9 | CASNPVLNGELFF
TRBJ2-7 | TRBV5-6 | CASTHGTNYEQYF
TRBJ2-7 | TRBV28 | CASSFDPVGSYEQYF
TRBJ1-5 | TRBV23-1 | CASSQPDRVNQPQHF
TRBJ2-2 | TRBV5-5 | CASSFGQINTGELFF
TRBJ2-1 | TRBV5-1 | CASSLGGGSTSYNEQFF
TRBJ2-1 | TRBV7-2 | CASSQPPSVGEQFF
TRBJ2-6 | TRBV7-2 | CASSLAEDPGANVLTF
TRBJ2-3 | TRBV4-2 | CASSQDALVRTDTQYF
TRBJ2-7 | TRBV7-9 | CASSLGLAGGSSYEQYF
TRBJ2-2 | TRBV13 | CASSSTSELFF
TRBJ2-1 | TRBV10-1 | CASSEWGLAKKGNEQFF
TRBJ2-1 | TRBV3-1 | CASSQVKSGGMNEQFF
TRBJ2-1 | TRBV28 | CASSFFSGRAHDEQFF
TRBJ2-2 | TRBV12-3/TRBV12-4 | CASSPYGELFF
TRBJ2-4 | TRBV10-2 | CASSERNIQYF
TRBJ2-1 | TRBV5-1 | CASSLAFQGQGYNEQFF
TRBJ2-3 | TRBV5-4 | CASTRLAGSTDTQYF
TRBJ2-5 | TRBV20-1 | CSAPLGIQYF
TRBJ2-3 | TRBV20-1 | CSGRSGRAVTDTQYF
TRBJ2-5 | TRBV23-1 | CASSLCGGETQYF
TRBJ2-1 | TRBV27 | CASSFSGSIGNEQFF
TRBJ1-1 | TRBV20-1 | CSAGQGATPEAFF
TRBJ2-7 | TRBV7-9 | CASSFGRTTYEQYF
TRBJ2-5 | TRBV20-1 | CSARDQLRGGTQYF